This T cell receptor (beta chain) came from a study of naive and memory T cell subsets. Whole-study results and caveats: Expression changes during T cell differentiation may affect RNA-based TCR counts.

Two oligonucleotides, mixed equimolar, formed the beta constant-region primer covering TRBC1 and TRBC2. TCRdb ran MiXCR on the UMI-ligation and nested PCR reads and lists one entry per CDR3 protein. Of over 4,500 distinct CDR3 sequences in the sample, more than 6.5% are singletons; the top ten hold approximately 49%. EMRA cells were CD45RA+CD27-, and effector memory cells CD45RA-CD27-. After removal of 4 bases from V and 4 bases from J, the junction contained 5 bases not matched to a gene. The CDR3 has 14 residues. The germline V gene encodes CDR1 DFQATT and CDR2 SNEGSKA (reference sequence). This clonotype was counted ten times or more. Its specificity is unknown.

The source is a human donor in good health. The chain couples TRBV20-1 to TRBJ2-1, with 9 nucleotides matching TRBD2. Input material: effector memory CD8+ T cells from blood. The subset here: effector memory, CD45RA- CD27-. CDR3 nucleotide sequence: TGCAGTGCTACGGCGGGGGGGGATTACAATGAGCAGTTCTTC. This encodes CSATAGGDYNEQFF.